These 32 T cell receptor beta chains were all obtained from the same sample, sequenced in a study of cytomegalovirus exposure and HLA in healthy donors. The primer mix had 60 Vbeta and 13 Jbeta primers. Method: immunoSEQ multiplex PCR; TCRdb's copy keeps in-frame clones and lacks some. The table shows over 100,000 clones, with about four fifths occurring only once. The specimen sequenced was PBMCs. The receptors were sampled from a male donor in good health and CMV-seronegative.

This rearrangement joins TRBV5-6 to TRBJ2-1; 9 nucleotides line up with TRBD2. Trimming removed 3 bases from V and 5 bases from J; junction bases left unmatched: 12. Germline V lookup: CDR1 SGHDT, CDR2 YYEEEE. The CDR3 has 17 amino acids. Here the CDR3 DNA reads TGTGCCAGCAGCTACCGACTAGCGGAGTTGAACGACAATGAGCAGTTCTTC. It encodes CASSYRLAELNDNEQFF.

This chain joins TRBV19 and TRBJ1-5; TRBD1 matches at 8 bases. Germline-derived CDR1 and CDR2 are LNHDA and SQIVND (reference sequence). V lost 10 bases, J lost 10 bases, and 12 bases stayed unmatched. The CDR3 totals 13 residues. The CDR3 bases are TGTGCCACCGAGGACAGGGACGTGGGACCCCAGCATTTT. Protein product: CATEDRDVGPQHF.

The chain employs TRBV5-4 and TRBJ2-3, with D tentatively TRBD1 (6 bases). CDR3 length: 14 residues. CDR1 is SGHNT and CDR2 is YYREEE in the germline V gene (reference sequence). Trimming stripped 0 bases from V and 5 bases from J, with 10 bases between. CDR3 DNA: TGTGCCAGCAGCTTGGGGGGGCGTGGAGATACGCAGTATTTT. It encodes CASSLGGRGDTQYF.

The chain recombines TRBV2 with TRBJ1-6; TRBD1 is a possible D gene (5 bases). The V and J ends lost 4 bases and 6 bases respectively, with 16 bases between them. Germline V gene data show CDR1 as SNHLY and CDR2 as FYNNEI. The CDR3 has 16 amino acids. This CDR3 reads CASSVGRARGNSPLHF. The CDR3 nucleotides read TGTGCCAGCAGTGTGGGCAGGGCGCGGGGTAATTCACCCCTCCACTTT.

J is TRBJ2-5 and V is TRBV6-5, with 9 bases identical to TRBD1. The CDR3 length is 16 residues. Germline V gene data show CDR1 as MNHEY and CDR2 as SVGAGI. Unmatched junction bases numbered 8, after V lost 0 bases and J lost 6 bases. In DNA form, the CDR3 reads TGTGCCAGCAGTTACTCCAGGACAGGGGTAGAGAAGACCCAGTACTTC. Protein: CASSYSRTGVEKTQYF.

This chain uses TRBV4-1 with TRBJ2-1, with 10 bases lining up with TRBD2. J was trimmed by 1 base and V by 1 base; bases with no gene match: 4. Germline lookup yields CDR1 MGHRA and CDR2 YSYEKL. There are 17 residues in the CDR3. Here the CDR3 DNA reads TGCGCCAGCAGCCAAGTTCGAGCGGGGGGGTCCTACAATGAGCAGTTCTTC. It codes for CASSQVRAGGSYNEQFF.

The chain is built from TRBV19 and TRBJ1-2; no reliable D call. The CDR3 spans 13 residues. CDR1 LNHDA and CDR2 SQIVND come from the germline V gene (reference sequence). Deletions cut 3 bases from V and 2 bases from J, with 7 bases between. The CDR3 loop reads CASSMAGNYGYTF. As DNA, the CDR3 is TGTGCCAGTAGTATGGCGGGGAACTATGGCTACACCTTC.

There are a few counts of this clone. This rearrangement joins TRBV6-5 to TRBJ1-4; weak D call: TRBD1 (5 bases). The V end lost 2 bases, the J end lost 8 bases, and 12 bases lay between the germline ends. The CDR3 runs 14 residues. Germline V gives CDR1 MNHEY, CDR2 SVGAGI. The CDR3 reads CASSYVQEGEKLFF. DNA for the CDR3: TGTGCCAGCAGTTACGTACAGGAGGGGGAAAAACTGTTTTTT.

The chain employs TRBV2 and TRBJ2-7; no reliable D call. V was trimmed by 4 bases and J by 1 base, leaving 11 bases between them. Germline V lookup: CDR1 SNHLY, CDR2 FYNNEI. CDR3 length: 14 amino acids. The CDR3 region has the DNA TGTGCCAGCAGTGCCAGAGGCCTGTCCTACGAGCAGTACTTC. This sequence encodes CASSARGLSYEQYF.

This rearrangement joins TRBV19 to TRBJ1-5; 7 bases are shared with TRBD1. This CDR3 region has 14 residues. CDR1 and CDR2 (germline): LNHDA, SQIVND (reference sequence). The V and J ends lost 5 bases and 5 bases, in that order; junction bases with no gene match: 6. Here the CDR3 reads CASSLVGGDQPQHF. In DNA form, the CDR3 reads TGTGCCAGTAGTTTAGTAGGGGGCGATCAGCCCCAGCATTTT. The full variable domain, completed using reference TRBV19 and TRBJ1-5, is DGGITQSPKYLFRKEGQNVTLSCEQNLNHDAMYWYRQDPGQGLRLIYYSQIVNDFQKGDIAEGYSVSREKKESFPLTVTSAQKNPTAFYLCASSLVGGDQPQHFGDGTRLSIL.

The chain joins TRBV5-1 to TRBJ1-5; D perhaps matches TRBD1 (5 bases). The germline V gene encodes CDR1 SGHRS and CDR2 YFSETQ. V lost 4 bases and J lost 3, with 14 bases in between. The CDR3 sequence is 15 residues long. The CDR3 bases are TGCGCCAGCAGCCCCCTGGGGCGGGACAATCAGCCCCAGCATTTT. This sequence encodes CASSPLGRDNQPQHF.

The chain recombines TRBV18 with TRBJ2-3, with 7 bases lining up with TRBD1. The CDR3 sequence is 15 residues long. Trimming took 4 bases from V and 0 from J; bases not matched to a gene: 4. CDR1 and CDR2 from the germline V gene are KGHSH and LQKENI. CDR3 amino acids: CASSLDRSSTDTQYF. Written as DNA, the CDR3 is TGTGCCAGCTCACTGGACAGGTCTAGCACAGATACGCAGTATTTT. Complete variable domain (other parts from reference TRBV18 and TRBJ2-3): NAGVMQNPRHLVRRRGQEARLRCSPMKGHSHVYWYRQLPEEGLKFMVYLQKENIIDESGMPKERFSAEFPKEGPSILRIQQVVRGDSAAYFCASSLDRSSTDTQYFGPGTRLTVL.

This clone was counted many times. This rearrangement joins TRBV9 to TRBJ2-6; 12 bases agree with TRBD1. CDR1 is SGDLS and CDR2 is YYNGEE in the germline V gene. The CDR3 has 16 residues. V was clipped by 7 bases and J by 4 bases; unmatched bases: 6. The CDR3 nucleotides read TGTGCCAGCTCGGGACAGGGGGCTTACGGGGCCAACGTCCTGACTTTC. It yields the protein CASSGQGAYGANVLTF.

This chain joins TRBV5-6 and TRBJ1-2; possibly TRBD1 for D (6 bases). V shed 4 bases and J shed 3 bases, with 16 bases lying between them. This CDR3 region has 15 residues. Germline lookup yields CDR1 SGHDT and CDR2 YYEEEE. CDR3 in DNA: TGTGCCAGCAGCCCTTCAACAGGGTACGACTATGGCTACACCTTC. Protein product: CASSPSTGYDYGYTF.

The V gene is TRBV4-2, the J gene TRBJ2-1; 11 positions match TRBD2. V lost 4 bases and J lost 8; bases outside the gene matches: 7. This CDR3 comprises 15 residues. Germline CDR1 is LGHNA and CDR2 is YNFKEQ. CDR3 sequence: CASSPVAGGRDEQFF. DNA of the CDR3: TGTGCCAGCAGCCCGGTAGCGGGGGGGCGGGATGAGCAGTTCTTC.

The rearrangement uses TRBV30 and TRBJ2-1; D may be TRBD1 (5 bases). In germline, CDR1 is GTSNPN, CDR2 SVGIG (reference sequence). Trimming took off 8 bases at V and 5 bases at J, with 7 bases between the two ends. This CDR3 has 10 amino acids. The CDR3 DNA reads TGTGCCGTGGGGCACAATGAGCAGTTCTTC. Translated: CAVGHNEQFF.

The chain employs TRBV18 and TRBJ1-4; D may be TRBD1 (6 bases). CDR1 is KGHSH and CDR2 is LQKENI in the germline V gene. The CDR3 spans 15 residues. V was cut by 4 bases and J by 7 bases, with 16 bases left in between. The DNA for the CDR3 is TGTGCCAGCTCACTTGACAGGCCCGGAGGTGAAAAACTGTTTTTT. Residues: CASSLDRPGGEKLFF.

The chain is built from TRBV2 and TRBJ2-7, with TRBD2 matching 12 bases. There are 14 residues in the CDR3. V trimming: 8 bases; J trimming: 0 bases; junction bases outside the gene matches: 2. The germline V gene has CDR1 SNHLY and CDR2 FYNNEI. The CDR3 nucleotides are TGTGCCAGCCGGACTAGCGGGGACTCCTACGAGCAGTACTTC. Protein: CASRTSGDSYEQYF.

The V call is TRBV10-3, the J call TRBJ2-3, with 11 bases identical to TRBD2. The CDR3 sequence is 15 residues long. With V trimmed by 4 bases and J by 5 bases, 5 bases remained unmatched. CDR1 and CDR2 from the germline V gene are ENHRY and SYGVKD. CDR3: CAISATSGEKDTQYF. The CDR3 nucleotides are TGTGCCATCAGTGCGACTAGCGGGGAGAAAGATACGCAGTATTTT.

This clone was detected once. For the CDR3, the DNA is TGTGCCAGCAGCTTAGGGGCCGGGACAGGGCTTGGCTACACCTTC. It is translated as CASSLGAGTGLGYTF. The chain uses TRBV11-2 and TRBJ1-2; 9 positions agree with TRBD1. The germline V gene has CDR1 SGHAT and CDR2 FQNNGV. The V segment lost 1 base and the J segment 7 bases; nucleotides outside the gene matches: 7. The length of the CDR3 is 15 residues.

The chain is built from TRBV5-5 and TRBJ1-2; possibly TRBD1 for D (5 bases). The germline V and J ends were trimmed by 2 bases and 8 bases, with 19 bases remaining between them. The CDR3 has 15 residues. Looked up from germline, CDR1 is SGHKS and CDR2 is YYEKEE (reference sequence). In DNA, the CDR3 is TGTGCCAGCAGCTTCCTCGAACGGGGGAAGAGGGGCTACACCTTC. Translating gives CASSFLERGKRGYTF.

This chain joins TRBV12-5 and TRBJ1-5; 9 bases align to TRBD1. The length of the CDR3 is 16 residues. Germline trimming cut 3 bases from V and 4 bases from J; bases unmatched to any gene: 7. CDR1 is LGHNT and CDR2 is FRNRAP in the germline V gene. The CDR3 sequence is CASGFPWTGANQPQHF. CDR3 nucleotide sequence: TGTGCTAGTGGTTTCCCCTGGACAGGGGCTAATCAGCCCCAGCATTTT. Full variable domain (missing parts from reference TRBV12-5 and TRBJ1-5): DARVTQTPRHKVTEMGQEVTMRCQPILGHNTVFWYRQTMMQGLELLAYFRNRAPLDDSGMPKDRFSAEMPDATLATLKIQPSEPRDSAVYFCASGFPWTGANQPQHFGDGTRLSIL.

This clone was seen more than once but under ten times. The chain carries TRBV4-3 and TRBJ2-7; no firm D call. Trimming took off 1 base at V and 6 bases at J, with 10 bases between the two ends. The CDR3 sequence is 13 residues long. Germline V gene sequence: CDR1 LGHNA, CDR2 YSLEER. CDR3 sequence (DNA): TGCGCCAGCAGCCAAGGCTTCCCAGGCGAGCAGTACTTC. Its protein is CASSQGFPGEQYF.

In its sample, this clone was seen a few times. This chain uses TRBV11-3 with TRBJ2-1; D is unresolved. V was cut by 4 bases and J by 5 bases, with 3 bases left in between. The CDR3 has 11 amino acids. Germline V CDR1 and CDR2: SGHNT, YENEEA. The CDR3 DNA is TGTGCCAGCAGCTCTAACAATGAGCAGTTCTTC. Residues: CASSSNNEQFF.

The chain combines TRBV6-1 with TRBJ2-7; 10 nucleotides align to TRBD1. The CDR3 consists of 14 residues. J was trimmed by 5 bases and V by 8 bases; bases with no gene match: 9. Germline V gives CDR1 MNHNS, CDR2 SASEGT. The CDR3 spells CASGEGQGSDEQYF. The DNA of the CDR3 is TGTGCCAGCGGAGAGGGACAGGGGAGCGACGAGCAGTACTTC.

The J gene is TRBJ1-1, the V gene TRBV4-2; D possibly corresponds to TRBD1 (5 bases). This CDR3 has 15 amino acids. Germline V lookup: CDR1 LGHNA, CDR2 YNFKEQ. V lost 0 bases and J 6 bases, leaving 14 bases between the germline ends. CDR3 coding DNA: TGTGCCAGCAGCCAAGATTCGGTCAGGGAGGCTGAAGCTTTCTTT. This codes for CASSQDSVREAEAFF.

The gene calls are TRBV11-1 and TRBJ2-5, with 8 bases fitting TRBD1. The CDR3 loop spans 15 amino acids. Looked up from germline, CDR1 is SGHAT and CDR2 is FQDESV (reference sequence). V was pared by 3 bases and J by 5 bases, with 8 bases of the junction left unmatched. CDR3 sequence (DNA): TGTGCCAGCAGCTTGAGTTGGACAGGGAGGGAGACCCAGTACTTC. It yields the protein CASSLSWTGRETQYF.

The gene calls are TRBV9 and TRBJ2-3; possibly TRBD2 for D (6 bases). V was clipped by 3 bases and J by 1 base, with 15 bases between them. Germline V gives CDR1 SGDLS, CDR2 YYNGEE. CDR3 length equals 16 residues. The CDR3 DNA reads TGTGCCAGCAGCGGCCGTCAGGGCGGGGGCACAGATACGCAGTATTTT. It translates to CASSGRQGGGTDTQYF.

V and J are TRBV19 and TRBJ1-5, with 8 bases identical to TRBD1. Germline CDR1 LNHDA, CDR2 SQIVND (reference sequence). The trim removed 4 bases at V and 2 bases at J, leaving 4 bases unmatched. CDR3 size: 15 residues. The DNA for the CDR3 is TGTGCCAGTAGTACGACAGGGGCGGGCAATCAGCCCCAGCATTTT. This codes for CASSTTGAGNQPQHF.

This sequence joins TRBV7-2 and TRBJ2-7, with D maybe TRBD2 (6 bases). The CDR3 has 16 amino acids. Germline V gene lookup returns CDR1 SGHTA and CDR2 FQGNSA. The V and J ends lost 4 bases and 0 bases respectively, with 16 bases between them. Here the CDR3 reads CASSSEGTRGSYEQYF. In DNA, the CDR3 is TGTGCCAGCAGCTCGGAGGGTACAAGGGGCTCCTACGAGCAGTACTTC.

CDR3 DNA sequence: TGTGCCATCAGTCCCGGCCCGCAGGGGGTTACCTACAATGAGCAGTTCTTC. Its translation is CAISPGPQGVTYNEQFF. J is TRBJ2-1 and V is TRBV10-3, with 7 positions matching TRBD1. Germline V gene sequence: CDR1 ENHRY, CDR2 SYGVKD. With V trimmed by 5 bases and J by 2 bases, 12 bases remained unmatched. This CDR3 comprises 17 residues.

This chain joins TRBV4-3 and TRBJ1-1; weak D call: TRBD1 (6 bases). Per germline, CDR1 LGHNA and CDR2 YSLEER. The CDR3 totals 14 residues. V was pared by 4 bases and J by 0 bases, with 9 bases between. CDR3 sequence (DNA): TGCGCCAGCAGCCGCGGACAGCTGAACACTGAAGCTTTCTTT. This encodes CASSRGQLNTEAFF.